The 8 T cell receptor beta chains in this list originate from one sample, sequenced in a study of response to subunit inactivated influenza vaccine. TCRdb used MiXCR to reprocess the RT-PCR reads, holding one entry per CDR3 protein. The sample lists 400,000 to 550,000 distinct CDR3 sequences, 25% occurring once. Here the sequenced sample was CD4+ T cells sorted from PBMCs, taken more than 4 days after vaccination. The source of these receptors is a man aged 45-65 years who received an inactivated influenza vaccine.

This clonotype was detected only a few times. The rearrangement links TRBV24-1 to TRBJ2-5; the D is unclear. V lost 5 bases and J 0 bases, leaving 6 bases between the germline ends. The CDR3 spans 13 residues. Germline lookup yields CDR1 KGHDR and CDR2 SFDVKD. CDR3 in DNA: TGTGCCACCAGTGGAATAGACCAAGAGACCCAGTACTTC. Translated, it gives CATSGIDQETQYF.

In its sample, this clonotype was seen a few times. The genes are TRBV7-8 and TRBJ2-5, with TRBD1 as a possible D gene (6 bases). The V and J ends lost 1 base and 3 bases respectively, with 12 bases between them. Germline CDR1 is SGHVS and CDR2 is FQNEAQ. CDR3 length: 15 amino acids. CDR3 residues: CASSLVIRTEETQYF. Written as DNA, the CDR3 is TGTGCCAGCAGCTTAGTAATCAGGACAGAAGAGACCCAGTACTTC.

The rearrangement links TRBV20-1 to TRBJ2-7, with D perhaps TRBD2 (6 bases). Germline values: CDR1 DFQATT, CDR2 SNEGSKA (reference sequence). The V end lost 6 bases, the J end lost 2 bases, and 17 bases lay between the germline ends. The CDR3 has 14 amino acids. The CDR3 protein is CSAPGTLQTYEQYF. CDR3 sequence (DNA): TGCAGTGCGCCCGGGACTCTCCAAACCTACGAGCAGTACTTC.

This clonotype showed up just a few times. The rearrangement joins TRBV29-1 to TRBJ1-5; TRBD1 is a possible D gene (6 bases). Germline V lookup: CDR1 SQVTM, CDR2 ANQGSEA. The CDR3 loop spans 14 amino acids. V dropped 4 bases and J dropped 0 bases, with 10 bases sitting between them. CDR3 sequence (DNA): TGCAGCGTTGGTGGACAGCATAGCAATCAGCCCCAGCATTTT. It translates to CSVGGQHSNQPQHF.

V and J are TRBV29-1 and TRBJ2-3, with 9 bases that match TRBD1. Germline assignment: CDR1 SQVTM and CDR2 ANQGSEA. Losses at the gene ends were 7 bases for V and 0 bases for J; bases not matched to a gene: 8. This CDR3 has 15 amino acids. The CDR3 reads CSGRTGDTSTDTQYF. For the CDR3, the DNA is TGCAGCGGCCGGACAGGGGACACTAGCACAGATACGCAGTATTTT.

The chain carries TRBV4-2 and TRBJ2-1, with TRBD2 matching 7 bases. This CDR3 spans 16 amino acids. The V gene's germline CDR1 is LGHNA and CDR2 YNFKEQ. V trimming: 0 bases; J trimming: 2 bases; junction bases outside the gene matches: 4. The CDR3 spells CASSQDPSGAYNEQFF. The CDR3 DNA follows: TGTGCCAGCAGCCAAGATCCAAGCGGGGCCTACAATGAGCAGTTCTTC.

The chain carries TRBV5-1 and TRBJ1-1, with 8 bases that match TRBD1. The CDR3 covers 13 residues. Germline trimming cut 3 bases from V and 6 bases from J; bases unmatched to any gene: 4. Germline V gene data show CDR1 as SGHRS and CDR2 as YFSETQ. CDR3 amino acids: CASSWTGIPEAFF. CDR3 sequence (DNA): TGCGCCAGCAGCTGGACAGGGATCCCTGAAGCTTTCTTT.

A few counts support this clonotype. This chain links TRBV6-2 or TRBV6-3 with TRBJ2-1; perhaps TRBD2 as D (6 bases). CDR3 length: 15 amino acids. Germline V gene lookup returns CDR1 MNHEY and CDR2 SVGEGT. Trimming left V 5 bases short and J 2 bases short, with 13 bases between. The CDR3 DNA sequence: TGTGCCAGCAGTGAGCAGGGCGGGGCCTACAATGAGCAGTTCTTC. Translation gives CASSEQGGAYNEQFF.